This T cell receptor beta chain is drawn from a study of graft-versus-host responses after intestinal transplantation. On the study more broadly: Recipients were given multivisceral, liver-intestinal, or isolated intestinal transplants. Once they had received anti-thymocyte globulin induction, all recipients took tacrolimus and steroids for two to three years. General study points: Allograft graft-versus-host to host-versus-graft clonal ratios ran high in patients with graft-donor T cell macrochimerism.

TCRdb's table, derived via immunoSEQ multiplex PCR, lists solely in-frame clones and lacks some. Of 75,000 to 100,000 clones in the sample, roughly 92% were seen once. Concerning this clone: Its target is not known.

Germline loops: CDR1 SGHNT, CDR2 YYREEE (reference sequence). The CDR3 length is 13 residues. The ends were cut back, 4 bases at V and 2 bases at J, with 9 bases in the middle. This clonotype was sampled from a human donor who received an intestinal transplant. This chain links TRBV5-4 with TRBJ2-5; weak D call: TRBD2 (5 bases). The material was unstimulated CD4+ T cells sorted from spleen or lymph node cells, obtained before intestinal transplant. The CDR3 loop is CASSMWEQETQYF. The CDR3 DNA sequence: TGTGCCAGCAGCATGTGGGAGCAAGAGACCCAGTACTTC.